These 4 T cell receptor beta chains were all obtained from the same sample, sequenced in a study of T cell responses to AZD1222 COVID-19 vaccine. The table came from immunoSEQ multiplex PCR; TCRdb's copy has only in-frame clones and leaves some out. The sample has about 56,000 clones; around 88% are singletons. The specimen was peripheral blood, collected on day 0 of AZD1222 vaccination. The source of these receptors is an adult in good health.

The chain carries TRBV7-3 and TRBJ2-1; 7 bases are shared with TRBD2. The CDR3 consists of 16 residues. Looked up from germline, CDR1 is SGHTA and CDR2 is FQGTGA. Germline trimming cut 5 bases from V and 0 bases from J; bases unmatched to any gene: 7. CDR3 sequence reads: CASSVIAGSSYNEQFF. The CDR3 nucleotides read TGTGCCAGCAGCGTAATAGCGGGCAGCTCCTACAATGAGCAGTTCTTC.

The CDR3 loop is CASSPTRRTGNTGELFF. The CDR3 coding sequence is TGTGCCAGCAGTCCCACCCGCCGGACAGGGAACACCGGGGAGCTGTTTTTT. The gene calls are TRBV6-6 and TRBJ2-2, with 7 bases fitting TRBD1. Germline trimming cut 5 bases from V and 1 base from J; bases unmatched to any gene: 10. The CDR3 length is 17 residues. Germline CDR1 and CDR2: MNHNY and SVGAGI (reference sequence).

J is TRBJ1-2 and V is TRBV28, with D perhaps matching TRBD1 (5 bases). The CDR3 extends over 11 amino acids. V dropped 10 bases and J dropped 8 bases, with 14 bases sitting between them. Germline V CDR1 and CDR2: MDHEN, SYDVKM. This CDR3 reads CAIPARDGYTF. CDR3 DNA sequence: TGTGCCATCCCGGCTAGGGACGGCTACACCTTC.

The V and J genes are TRBV13 and TRBJ1-3; D unclear. Trimming stripped 1 base from V and 5 bases from J, with 24 bases between. The CDR3 runs to 19 residues. In germline, CDR1 is PRHDT, CDR2 FYEKMQ (reference sequence). The CDR3 DNA follows: TGTGCCAGCAGCTTAGTCCCACCACGGTCTTGGGCAGCGAGAAACACCATATATTTT. Amino acid sequence: CASSLVPPRSWAARNTIYF.